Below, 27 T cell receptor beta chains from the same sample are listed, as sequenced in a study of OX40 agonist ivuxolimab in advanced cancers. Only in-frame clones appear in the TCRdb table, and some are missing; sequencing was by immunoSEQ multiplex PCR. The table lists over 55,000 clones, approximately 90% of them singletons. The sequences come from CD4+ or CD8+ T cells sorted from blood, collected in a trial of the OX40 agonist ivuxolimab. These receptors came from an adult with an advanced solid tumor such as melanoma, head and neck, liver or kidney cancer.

The CDR3 spells CASSLSSFRSNQPQHF. For the CDR3, the DNA is TGTGCCAGCAGTTTGAGCAGCTTCAGAAGCAATCAGCCCCAGCATTTT. The chain recombines TRBV28 with TRBJ1-5; no clear D. From germline, CDR1 is MDHEN and CDR2 SYDVKM. The CDR3 consists of 16 residues. Trimming pared 3 bases from V and 1 base from J, leaving 13 bases between.

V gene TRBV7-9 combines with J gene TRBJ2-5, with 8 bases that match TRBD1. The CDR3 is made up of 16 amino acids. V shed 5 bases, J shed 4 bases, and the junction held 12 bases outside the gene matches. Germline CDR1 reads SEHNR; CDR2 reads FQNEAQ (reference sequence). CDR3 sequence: CASSAKQGEVGETQYF. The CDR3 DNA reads TGTGCCAGCAGCGCCAAACAGGGGGAGGTAGGAGAGACCCAGTACTTC.

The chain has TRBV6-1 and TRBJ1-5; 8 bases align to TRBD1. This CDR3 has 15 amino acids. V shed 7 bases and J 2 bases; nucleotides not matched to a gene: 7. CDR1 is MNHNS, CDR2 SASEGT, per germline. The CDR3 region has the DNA TGTGCCAGCATGAGGACAGGGCAGGGCAATCAGCCCCAGCATTTT. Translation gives CASMRTGQGNQPQHF.

The CDR3 DNA is TGTGCCAGCAGGTTAGTCGTCAGGGGCTCCTACGAGCAGTACTTC. This translates into CASRLVVRGSYEQYF. V usage is TRBV27 and J usage is TRBJ2-7; D possibly corresponds to TRBD1 (6 bases). The CDR3 contains 15 residues. CDR1 MNHEY and CDR2 SMNVEV come from the germline V gene (reference sequence). Trimming removed 6 bases at V and 0 bases at J, with 15 bases between.

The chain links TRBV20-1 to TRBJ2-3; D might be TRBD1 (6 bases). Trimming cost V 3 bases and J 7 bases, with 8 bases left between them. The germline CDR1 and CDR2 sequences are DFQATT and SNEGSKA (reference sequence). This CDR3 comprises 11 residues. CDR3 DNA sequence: TGCAGTGCTAGGGACAGACATACGCAGTATTTT. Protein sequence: CSARDRHTQYF.

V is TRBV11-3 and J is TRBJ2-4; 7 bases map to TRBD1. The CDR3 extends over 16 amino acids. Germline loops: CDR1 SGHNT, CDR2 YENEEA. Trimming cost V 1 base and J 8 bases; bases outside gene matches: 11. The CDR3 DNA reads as TGTGCCAGCAGCTTAGGGGGAAGGGCCCAGGGGGACATTCAGTACTTC. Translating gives CASSLGGRAQGDIQYF.

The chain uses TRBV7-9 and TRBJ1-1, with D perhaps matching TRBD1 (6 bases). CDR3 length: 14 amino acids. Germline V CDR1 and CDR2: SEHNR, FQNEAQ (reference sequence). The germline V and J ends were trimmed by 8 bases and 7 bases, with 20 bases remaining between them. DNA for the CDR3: TGTGCCAGCTCCACGAGGGGGGCGACGAATGAAGCTTTCTTT. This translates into CASSTRGATNEAFF.

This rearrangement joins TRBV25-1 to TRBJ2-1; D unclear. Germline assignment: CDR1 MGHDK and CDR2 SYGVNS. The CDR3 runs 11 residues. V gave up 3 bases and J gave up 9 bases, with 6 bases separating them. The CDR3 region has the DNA TGTGCCAGCAGTGAGGGATTTGAGCAGTTCTTC. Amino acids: CASSEGFEQFF.

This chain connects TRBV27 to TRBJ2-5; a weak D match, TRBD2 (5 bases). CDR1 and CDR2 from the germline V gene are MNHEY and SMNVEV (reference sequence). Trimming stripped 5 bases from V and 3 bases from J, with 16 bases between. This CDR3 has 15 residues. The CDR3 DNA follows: TGTGCCAGCAGTCCCCCCCCCACTAGAGAAGAGACCCAGTACTTC. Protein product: CASSPPPTREETQYF.

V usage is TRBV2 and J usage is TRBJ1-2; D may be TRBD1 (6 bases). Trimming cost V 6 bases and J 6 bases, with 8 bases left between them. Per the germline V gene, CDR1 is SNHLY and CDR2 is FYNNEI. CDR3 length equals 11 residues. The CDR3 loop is CASRPGDGYTF. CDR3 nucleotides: TGTGCCAGCAGACCAGGGGATGGCTACACCTTC.

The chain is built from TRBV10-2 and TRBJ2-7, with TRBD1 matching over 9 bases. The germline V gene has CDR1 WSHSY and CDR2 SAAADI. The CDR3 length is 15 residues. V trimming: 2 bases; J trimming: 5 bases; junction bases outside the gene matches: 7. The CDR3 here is CASSEPWTGVDEQYF. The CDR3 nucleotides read TGCGCCAGCAGTGAGCCTTGGACAGGGGTCGACGAGCAGTACTTC.

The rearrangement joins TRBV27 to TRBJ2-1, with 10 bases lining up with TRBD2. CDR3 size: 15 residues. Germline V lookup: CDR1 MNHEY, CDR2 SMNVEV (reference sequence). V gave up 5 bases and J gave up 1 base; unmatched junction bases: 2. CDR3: CASSLSGRSYNEQFF. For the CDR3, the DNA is TGTGCCAGCAGTCTTAGCGGGAGGTCCTACAATGAGCAGTTCTTC.

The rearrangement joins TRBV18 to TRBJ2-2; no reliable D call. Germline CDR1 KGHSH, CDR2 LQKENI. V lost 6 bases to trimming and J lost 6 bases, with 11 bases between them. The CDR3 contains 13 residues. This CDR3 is CASSTRAAGELFF. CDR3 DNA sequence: TGTGCCAGCTCGACCCGGGCCGCCGGGGAGCTGTTTTTT.

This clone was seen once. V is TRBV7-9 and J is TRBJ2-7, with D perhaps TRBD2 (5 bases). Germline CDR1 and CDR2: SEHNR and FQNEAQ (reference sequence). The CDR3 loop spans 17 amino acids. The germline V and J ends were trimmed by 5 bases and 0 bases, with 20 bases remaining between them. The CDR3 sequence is CASSEAVFEGPSYEQYF. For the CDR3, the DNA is TGTGCCAGCAGCGAAGCCGTGTTCGAGGGCCCCTCCTACGAGCAGTACTTC.

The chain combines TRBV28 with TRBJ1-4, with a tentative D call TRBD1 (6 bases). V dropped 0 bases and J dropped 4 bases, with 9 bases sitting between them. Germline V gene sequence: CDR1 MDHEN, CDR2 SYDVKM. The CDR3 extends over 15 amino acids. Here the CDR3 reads CASSLWDSDNEKLFF. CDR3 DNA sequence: TGTGCCAGCAGTTTATGGGACAGCGATAATGAAAAACTGTTTTTT.

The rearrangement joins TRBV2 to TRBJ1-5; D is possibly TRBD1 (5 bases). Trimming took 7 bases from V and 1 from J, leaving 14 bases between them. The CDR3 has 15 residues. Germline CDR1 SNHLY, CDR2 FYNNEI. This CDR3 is CASTEIGASNQPQHF. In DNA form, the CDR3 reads TGTGCCAGCACCGAAATAGGGGCGAGCAATCAGCCCCAGCATTTT.

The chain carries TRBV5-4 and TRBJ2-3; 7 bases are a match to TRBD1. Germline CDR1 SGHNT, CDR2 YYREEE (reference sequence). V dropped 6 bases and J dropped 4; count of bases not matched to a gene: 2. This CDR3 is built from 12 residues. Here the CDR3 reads CASKGAADTQYF. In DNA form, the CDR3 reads TGTGCCAGCAAGGGGGCGGCAGATACGCAGTATTTT.

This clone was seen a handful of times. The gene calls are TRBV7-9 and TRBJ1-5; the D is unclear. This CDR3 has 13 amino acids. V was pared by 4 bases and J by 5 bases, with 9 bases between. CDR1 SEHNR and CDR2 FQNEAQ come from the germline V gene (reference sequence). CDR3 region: CASSSWRDQPQHF. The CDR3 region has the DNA TGTGCCAGCAGCTCCTGGAGGGATCAGCCCCAGCATTTT.

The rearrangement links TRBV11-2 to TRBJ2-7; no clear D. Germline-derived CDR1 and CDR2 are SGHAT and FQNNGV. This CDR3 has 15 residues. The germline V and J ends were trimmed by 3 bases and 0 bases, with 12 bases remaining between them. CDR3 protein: CASSLGYQSSYEQYF. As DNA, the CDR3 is TGTGCCAGCAGCTTGGGCTACCAAAGCTCCTACGAGCAGTACTTC.

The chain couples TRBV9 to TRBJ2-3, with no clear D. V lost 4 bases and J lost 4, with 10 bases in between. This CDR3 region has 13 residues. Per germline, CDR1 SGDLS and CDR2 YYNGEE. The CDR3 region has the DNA TGTGCCAGCAGCCCCCAGGCCCCAGATACGCAGTATTTT. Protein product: CASSPQAPDTQYF.

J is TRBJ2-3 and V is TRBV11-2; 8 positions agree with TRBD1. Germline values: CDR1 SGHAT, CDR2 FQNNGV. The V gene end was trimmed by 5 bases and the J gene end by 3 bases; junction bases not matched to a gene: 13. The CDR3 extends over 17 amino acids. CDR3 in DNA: TGTGCCAGCAGCATTAGACAGGGGCCAGGCCCTACAGATACGCAGTATTTT. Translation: CASSIRQGPGPTDTQYF.

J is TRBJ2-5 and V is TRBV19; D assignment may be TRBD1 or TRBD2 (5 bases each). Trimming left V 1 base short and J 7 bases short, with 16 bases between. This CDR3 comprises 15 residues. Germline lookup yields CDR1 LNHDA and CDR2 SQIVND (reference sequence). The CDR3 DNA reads TGTGCCAGTAGTATAGCCTGGGACGGTCTAGGGACCCAGTACTTC. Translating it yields CASSIAWDGLGTQYF. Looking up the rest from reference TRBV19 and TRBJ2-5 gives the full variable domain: DGGITQSPKYLFRKEGQNVTLSCEQNLNHDAMYWYRQDPGQGLRLIYYSQIVNDFQKGDIAEGYSVSREKKESFPLTVTSAQKNPTAFYLCASSIAWDGLGTQYFGPGTRLLVL.

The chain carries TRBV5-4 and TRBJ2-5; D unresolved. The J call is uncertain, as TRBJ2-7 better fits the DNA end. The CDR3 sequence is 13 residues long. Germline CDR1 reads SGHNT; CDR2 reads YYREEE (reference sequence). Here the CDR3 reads CASSLGRFYEQYF. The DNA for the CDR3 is TGTGCCAGCAGCTTGGGACGATTTTACGAGCAGTACTTC.

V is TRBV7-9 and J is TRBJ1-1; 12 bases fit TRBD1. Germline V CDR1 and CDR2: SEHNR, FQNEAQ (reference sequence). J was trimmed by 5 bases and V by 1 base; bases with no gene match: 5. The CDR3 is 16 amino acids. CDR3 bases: TGTGCCAGCAGCTTAGGCCGGGACAGGGGGCGAACTGAAGCTTTCTTT. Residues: CASSLGRDRGRTEAFF. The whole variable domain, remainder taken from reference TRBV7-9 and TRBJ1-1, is DTGVSQNPRHKITKRGQNVTFRCDPISEHNRLYWYRQTLGQGPEFLTYFQNEAQLEKSRLLSDRFSAERPKGSFSTLEIQRTEQGDSAMYLCASSLGRDRGRTEAFFGQGTRLTVV.

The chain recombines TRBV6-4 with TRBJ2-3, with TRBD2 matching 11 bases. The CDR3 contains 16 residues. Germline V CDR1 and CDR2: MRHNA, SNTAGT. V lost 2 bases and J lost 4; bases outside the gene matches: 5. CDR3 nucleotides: TGTGCCAGCAGTGACGGCCTAGCGGGGGGCCCAGATACGCAGTATTTT. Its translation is CASSDGLAGGPDTQYF.

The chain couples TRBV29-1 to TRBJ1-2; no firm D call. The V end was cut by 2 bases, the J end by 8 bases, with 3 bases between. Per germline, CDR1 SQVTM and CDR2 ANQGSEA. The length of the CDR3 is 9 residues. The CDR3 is CSVEKGYTF. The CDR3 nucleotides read TGCAGCGTTGAAAAGGGCTACACCTTC.

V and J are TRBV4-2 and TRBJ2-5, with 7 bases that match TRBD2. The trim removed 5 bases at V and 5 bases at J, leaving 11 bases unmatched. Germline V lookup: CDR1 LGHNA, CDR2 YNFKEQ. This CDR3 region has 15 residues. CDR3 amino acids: CASSLSGGAFETQYF. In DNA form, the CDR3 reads TGTGCCAGCAGCTTGTCGGGGGGTGCCTTCGAGACCCAGTACTTC.